There are a few counts of the clone carrying this TCR beta chain. The sample belongs to a study of cytomegalovirus exposure and HLA in healthy donors. Study context: An earlier analysis identified 120 million or so unique TCR beta sequences in 150 million to 200 million T cells. Around 87 million unique TCRs, all from HLA-typed donors, were included in an early release of the data.

In the PCR, 60 Vbeta and 13 Jbeta primers were used. Some clones are missing from TCRdb's copy, which holds only in-frame ones; the method was immunoSEQ multiplex PCR. This table has roughly 6,100 clones, more than 45% appearing once. This CDR3 is built from 14 residues. CDR1 and CDR2 from the germline V gene are SQVTM and ANQGSEA. With 0 bases removed from V and 7 bases from J, the gap between germline ends came to 13 bases. Sequenced: PBMCs. The sequence derives from a man between 25 and 39 years old in good health and CMV-seropositive. This chain uses TRBV29-1 with TRBJ1-5; D is unresolved. The DNA of the CDR3 is TGCAGCGTTGAAGATAAGGAGGGAGGGCAGCCCCAGCATTTT. This translates into CSVEDKEGGQPQHF. The entire variable domain, with the rest obtained from reference TRBV29-1 and TRBJ1-5, is as follows: SAVISQKPSRDICQRGTSLTIQCQVDSQVTMMFWYRQQPGQSLTLIATANQGSEATYESGFVIDKFPISRPNLTFSTLTVSNMSPEDSSIYLCSVEDKEGGQPQHFGDGTRLSIL.